What follows are 27 T cell receptor beta chains derived from one specimen sequenced in a study of response to subunit inactivated influenza vaccine. TCRdb independently ran MiXCR on the RT-PCR reads; one entry per CDR3 protein. The sample holds 300,000 to 350,000 distinct CDR3 sequences, 20% to 25% seen once. This sample comprised PBMCs from blood, obtained less than 22 months after vaccination. The receptors here all came from a man between 50 and 75 years old who received an inactivated influenza vaccine.

The chain combines TRBV6-1 with TRBJ2-7; D is possibly TRBD2 (6 bases). The CDR3 has 15 residues. Germline V CDR1 and CDR2: MNHNS, SASEGT. Trimming cost V 1 base and J 2 bases, with 12 bases left between them. The CDR3 DNA follows: TGTGCCAGCAGTGAAGGCCGGGACTCGACCTACGAGCAGTACTTC. It is translated as CASSEGRDSTYEQYF.

This clonotype was observed a handful of times. The V and J genes are TRBV7-2 and TRBJ1-5; D remains unclear. The V end lost 4 bases, the J end lost 2 bases, and 9 bases lay between the germline ends. The CDR3 runs 14 residues. Looked up from germline, CDR1 is SGHTA and CDR2 is FQGNSA. The CDR3 DNA sequence: TGTGCCAGCAGCTCTGCGGGTGGCAATCAGCCCCAGCATTTT. Amino acid sequence: CASSSAGGNQPQHF.

The CDR3 coding sequence is TGTGCCAGCATCGGGTTTGGTGGGGGCAATGAGCAGTTCTTC. Translation gives CASIGFGGGNEQFF. The chain is built from TRBV28 and TRBJ2-1, with D tentatively TRBD1 or TRBD2 (5 bases each). Trimming left V 7 bases short and J 6 bases short, with 16 bases between. The CDR3 contains 14 residues. Germline assignment: CDR1 MDHEN and CDR2 SYDVKM.

The chain uses TRBV3-1 and TRBJ1-2, with D tentatively TRBD1 (5 bases). Trimming pared 0 bases from V and 3 bases from J, leaving 11 bases between. Looked up from germline, CDR1 is LGHDT and CDR2 is YNNKEL (reference sequence). The CDR3 spans 15 residues. CDR3 DNA sequence: TGTGCCAGCAGCCAAGAGAAGGGGCTGGACTATGGCTACACCTTC. Translated: CASSQEKGLDYGYTF.

This chain connects TRBV28 to TRBJ2-5; 10 nucleotides line up with TRBD1. Germline assignment: CDR1 MDHEN and CDR2 SYDVKM. The CDR3 length is 15 residues. V lost 5 bases and J lost 5; bases outside the gene matches: 8. The CDR3 spells CASSAGTGVVETQYF. The CDR3 region has the DNA TGTGCCAGCAGTGCCGGGACAGGGGTTGTCGAGACCCAGTACTTC.

This clonotype was observed a few times. The chain has TRBV3-1 and TRBJ1-2; 9 positions agree with TRBD1. CDR1 and CDR2 from the germline V gene are LGHDT and YNNKEL (reference sequence). The CDR3 covers 17 residues. V gave up 5 bases and J gave up 4 bases; unmatched junction bases: 14. This CDR3 is CASSARFYRGLSYGYTF. For the CDR3, the DNA is TGTGCCAGCAGCGCCCGATTCTACAGGGGGCTAAGCTATGGCTACACCTTC.

This clonotype was found many times. V gene TRBV4-3 combines with J gene TRBJ1-1, with 7 bases aligning to TRBD1. Trimming took 2 bases from V and 7 from J; bases not matched to a gene: 7. The CDR3 is 14 residues long. Germline V gene data show CDR1 as LGHNA and CDR2 as YSLEER. The chain's CDR3 is CASSQNSGGSEAFF. The CDR3 nucleotides are TGCGCCAGCAGCCAAAACTCAGGGGGTAGTGAAGCTTTCTTT.

The chain combines TRBV9 with TRBJ2-5, with D possibly matching TRBD2 (6 bases). This CDR3 comprises 13 residues. V was pared by 3 bases and J by 7 bases, with 13 bases between. Germline V CDR1 and CDR2: SGDLS, YYNGEE. The CDR3 coding sequence is TGTGCCAGCAGCGGCCGGGAGCTCGGGACCCAGTACTTC. This sequence encodes CASSGRELGTQYF.

This clonotype has only a few counts. V and J are TRBV11-2 and TRBJ1-1, with TRBD1 as a possible D gene (6 bases). The germline V gene encodes CDR1 SGHAT and CDR2 FQNNGV. Trimming pared 1 base from V and 1 base from J, leaving 22 bases between. This CDR3 is built from 19 residues. For the CDR3, the DNA is TGTGCCAGCAGCTTAGTCCGGGGGCCTAGGTTAAGGGGGAACACTGAAGCTTTCTTT. It specifies CASSLVRGPRLRGNTEAFF.

This chain uses TRBV4-2 with TRBJ2-1; 7 nucleotides line up with TRBD2. J gave up 4 bases and V 4 bases, and 13 bases lay outside the gene matches. CDR1 LGHNA and CDR2 YNFKEQ come from the germline V gene. The CDR3 has 17 amino acids. Written as DNA, the CDR3 is TGTGCCAGCAGCCCGGGGGGAGTAGGAGTATTGTACAATGAGCAGTTCTTC. Amino acids: CASSPGGVGVLYNEQFF.

This clonotype was counted a few times. The rearrangement links TRBV20-1 to TRBJ2-4; 7 bases are shared with TRBD2. From germline, CDR1 is DFQATT and CDR2 SNEGSKA (reference sequence). The CDR3 contains 15 residues. The V segment lost 3 bases and the J segment 1 base; nucleotides outside the gene matches: 6. In DNA, the CDR3 is TGCAGTGCTAGTATGGCGGGAGCGGCCAAAAACATTCAGTACTTC. It specifies CSASMAGAAKNIQYF.

This sequence joins TRBV7-9 and TRBJ1-1; D is unclear. Germline V gives CDR1 SEHNR, CDR2 FQNEAQ (reference sequence). V was pared by 3 bases and J by 8 bases, with 10 bases between. The CDR3 extends over 12 amino acids. The CDR3 bases are TGTGCCAGCAGCTTCGGCCAAGAGGAAGCTTTCTTT. It encodes CASSFGQEEAFF.

The V gene is TRBV20-1, the J gene TRBJ2-7, with D possibly TRBD1 on 6 matching bases. Germline assignment: CDR1 DFQATT and CDR2 SNEGSKA (reference sequence). V was trimmed by 5 bases and J by 6 bases, leaving 20 bases between them. The CDR3 spans 14 residues. In DNA, the CDR3 is TGCAGTGCTGGCCCACAGGGCCCGGCTTCCGAGCAGTACTTC. Residues: CSAGPQGPASEQYF.

This clonotype was seen only a few times. The rearrangement joins TRBV11-2 to TRBJ2-3, with 9 bases identical to TRBD2. The CDR3 runs 19 residues. J lost 3 bases, V lost 5 bases, and 18 bases had no gene match. Germline V CDR1 and CDR2: SGHAT, FQNNGV. This CDR3 is CASSEYIPLGAGGTDTQYF. The CDR3 DNA reads TGTGCCAGCAGCGAATATATCCCCCTAGGAGCGGGAGGTACAGATACGCAGTATTTT.

The chain has TRBV28 and TRBJ2-3, with 9 bases identical to TRBD1. This CDR3 is 16 amino acids long. V shed 5 bases, J shed 2 bases, and the junction held 8 bases outside the gene matches. The germline V gene has CDR1 MDHEN and CDR2 SYDVKM. DNA for the CDR3: TGTGCCAGCAGTGCGACCGGGACAGGGCCCACAGATACGCAGTATTTT. Translating gives CASSATGTGPTDTQYF.

This clonotype showed up many times. J is TRBJ1-1 and V is TRBV5-1; tentative D call: TRBD1 (5 bases). V lost 7 bases to trimming and J lost 0 bases, with 10 bases between them. This CDR3 region has 13 residues. The germline CDR1 and CDR2 sequences are SGHRS and YFSETQ. The CDR3 protein is CASQAGLNTEAFF. CDR3 nucleotides: TGCGCCAGCCAGGCAGGGCTGAACACTGAAGCTTTCTTT.

This clonotype appeared a few times. CDR3 coding DNA: TGCGCCAGCAGCCGAGATCGGCCCGGGGAGCTGTTTTTT. This translates into CASSRDRPGELFF. This chain uses TRBV10-2 with TRBJ2-2; D call uncertain. The germline CDR1 and CDR2 sequences are WSHSY and SAAADI. Trimming took off 6 bases at V and 6 bases at J, with 11 bases between the two ends. The CDR3 spans 13 residues.

There are many counts of this clonotype. This chain uses TRBV5-1 with TRBJ1-1, with D unclear. This CDR3 is 14 amino acids long. The V and J ends lost 0 bases and 5 bases respectively, with 11 bases between them. Germline V gene sequence: CDR1 SGHRS, CDR2 YFSETQ. For the CDR3, the DNA is TGCGCCAGCAGCTTGGCCCTGGACGGGACTGAAGCTTTCTTT. Residues: CASSLALDGTEAFF. Based on the CDR3 plus reference TRBV5-1 and TRBJ1-1, the full variable domain is KAGVTQTPRYLIKTRGQQVTLSCSPISGHRSVSWYQQTPGQGLQFLFEYFSETQRNKGNFPGRFSGRQFSNSRSEMNVSTLELGDSALYLCASSLALDGTEAFFGQGTRLTVV.

The chain employs TRBV28 and TRBJ1-3; D possibly corresponds to TRBD1 (6 bases). CDR3 length: 14 amino acids. The germline gives CDR1 MDHEN, CDR2 SYDVKM. V lost 2 bases and J 3 bases, leaving 8 bases between the germline ends. The CDR3 loop reads CASSLGGGGNTIYF. For the CDR3, the DNA is TGTGCCAGCAGTTTAGGAGGGGGTGGAAACACCATATATTTT.

This clonotype was seen more than once but under ten times. This chain uses TRBV5-6 with TRBJ2-7; a possible D gene is TRBD1 (6 bases). Per the germline V gene, CDR1 is SGHDT and CDR2 is YYEEEE. The CDR3 extends over 13 amino acids. Trimming left V 4 bases short and J 0 bases short, with 8 bases between. CDR3 DNA: TGTGCCAGCAGCGGGACAATCTCCTACGAGCAGTACTTC. Its protein is CASSGTISYEQYF.

In this sample, this clonotype turned up a few times. This sequence joins TRBV20-1 and TRBJ1-4; TRBD1 might be the D (5 bases). Germline V gene data show CDR1 as DFQATT and CDR2 as SNEGSKA (reference sequence). This CDR3 comprises 13 residues. V lost 1 base and J lost 7, with 10 bases in between. This CDR3 reads CSARGGGSEKLFF. The CDR3 DNA reads TGCAGTGCTAGAGGGGGGGGATCTGAAAAACTGTTTTTT.

This sequence joins TRBV2 and TRBJ1-3, with TRBD1 matching 12 bases. V trimming: 7 bases; J trimming: 0 bases; junction bases outside the gene matches: 4. The CDR3 loop spans 16 amino acids. Per germline, CDR1 SNHLY and CDR2 FYNNEI. The CDR3, as DNA: TGTGCCAGCACCGGGACAGGGGGCCCCTCTGGAAACACCATATATTTT. This gives the protein CASTGTGGPSGNTIYF.

This clonotype was counted between two and nine times. The J gene is TRBJ2-3, the V gene TRBV4-2, with 10 bases lining up with TRBD1. The J segment lost 3 bases and the V segment lost 4 bases, leaving 4 bases of the junction unmatched. Germline V gene sequence: CDR1 LGHNA, CDR2 YNFKEQ. This CDR3 contains 15 residues. The CDR3 region is CASSRDRGGTDTQYF. The CDR3 DNA reads TGTGCCAGCAGCCGGGACAGGGGAGGAACAGATACGCAGTATTTT.

This clonotype was counted many times. V usage is TRBV4-3 and J usage is TRBJ1-1; D not certain. Trimming pared 0 bases from V and 2 bases from J, leaving 4 bases between. Germline CDR1 LGHNA, CDR2 YSLEER. The length of the CDR3 is 13 residues. The CDR3 DNA reads TGCGCCAGCAGCCAAGAGTCTAACACTGAAGCTTTCTTT. Protein product: CASSQESNTEAFF.

This clonotype was counted only a few times. The chain links TRBV30 to TRBJ1-1, with unresolved D. The CDR3 consists of 13 residues. V was clipped by 2 bases and J by 1 base, with 8 bases between them. Germline CDR1 reads GTSNPN; CDR2 reads SVGIG (reference sequence). The CDR3 loop reads CAWSRQRNTEAFF. The CDR3 DNA is TGTGCCTGGAGTCGTCAGCGGAACACTGAAGCTTTCTTT. The full variable domain, completed using reference TRBV30 and TRBJ1-1, is SQTIHQWPATLVQPVGSPLSLECTVEGTSNPNLYWYRQAAGRGLQLLFYSVGIGQISSEVPQNLSASRPQDRQFILSSKKLLLSDSGFYLCAWSRQRNTEAFFGQGTRLTVV.

This chain connects TRBV20-1 to TRBJ2-1; possible D gene TRBD2, 5 bases. CDR1 and CDR2 (germline): DFQATT, SNEGSKA (reference sequence). This CDR3 region has 14 residues. The V and J ends lost 5 bases and 0 bases respectively, with 11 bases between them. For the CDR3, the DNA is TGCAGTGCTCAGGTGGGGAGCTCCTACAATGAGCAGTTCTTC. Translating it yields CSAQVGSSYNEQFF.

This clonotype was counted at least ten times. The chain joins TRBV12-3 or TRBV12-4 to TRBJ1-1, with D unresolved. The CDR3 is 12 amino acids. Between the trimmed V and J ends, which lost 1 base and 8 bases, there was a span of 8 bases. CDR3 region: CASSLGEGEAFF. CDR3 DNA sequence: TGTGCCAGCAGTTTAGGGGAGGGAGAAGCTTTCTTT.